This TCR beta chain came from a study of CD8 T cells in ankylosing spondylitis. Study results and limitations: Clones linked to disease, bearing a CD8+ phenotype, were relatively rare in peripheral blood. Apparently characteristic of ankylosing spondylitis blood was a TCR beta motif (roughly eight highly homologous variants).

The sample holds a few counts of this clonotype. Its matching antigen is unknown. As the method for making TCR beta libraries, quantitative 5'-RACE with molecular barcodes was used. TCRdb fed the 5' RACE reads into MiXCR, producing one record per CDR3 protein. Among about 200,000 distinct CDR3 sequences listed, roughly 12% were seen once. V lost 4 bases to trimming and J lost 5 bases, with 20 bases between them. CDR3 size: 17 residues. CDR1 and CDR2 from the germline V gene are SGHAT and FQNNGV. Sequencing input: blood, either unsorted or a sorted T cell fraction (not recorded which). This sequence was found in a male donor with ankylosing spondylitis or in good health (not recorded which). The J gene is TRBJ1-4, the V gene TRBV11-2, with TRBD1 as a possible D gene (6 bases). In nucleotides, the CDR3 is TGTGCCAGCAGCTCGAGGTTTCGGGGGCCCGAAAATGAAAAACTGTTTTTT. It is translated as CASSSRFRGPENEKLFF.